One and the same sample provided the 11 T cell receptor beta chains below, sequenced in a study of cytotoxic CD8 clonotypes in ibrutinib-treated CLL. TCRdb's table, derived via immunoSEQ multiplex PCR, lists solely in-frame clones and lacks some. The table lists roughly 300,000 clones, around 69% of them singletons. This specimen was PBMCs, taken at disease progression, from a patient treated with ibrutinib. Receptors were obtained from a human donor with chronic lymphocytic leukemia.

The chain links TRBV29-1 to TRBJ2-6; D might be TRBD2 (6 bases). The CDR3 spans 14 residues. CDR1 SQVTM and CDR2 ANQGSEA come from the germline V gene. V was pared by 4 bases and J by 4 bases, with 11 bases between. CDR3 coding DNA: TGCAGCGTTGTAGGAGGGGACGGGGCCAACGTCCTGACTTTC. Its protein product is CSVVGGDGANVLTF.

This clone was seen more than once but under ten times. This chain's CDR3 is CASSLSGGSQPQHF. The CDR3, as DNA: TGTGCCAGCAGTTTGTCTGGGGGAAGTCAGCCCCAGCATTTT. V and J are TRBV28 and TRBJ1-5; a weak D match, TRBD1 (5 bases). The V gene lost 3 bases and the J gene lost 6 bases, with 12 bases spanning the gap. The CDR3 runs 14 residues. CDR1 is MDHEN and CDR2 is SYDVKM in the germline V gene.

The chain employs TRBV6-4 and TRBJ1-5, with D maybe TRBD1 (6 bases). Germline V gene lookup returns CDR1 MRHNA and CDR2 SNTAGT. Trimming removed 6 bases from V and 9 bases from J, with 24 bases in between. The CDR3 is 16 amino acids. CDR3 bases: TGTGCCAGCAGCCCGGGACATAGGGACGGGACTGTGCCCCAGCATTTT. Amino acids: CASSPGHRDGTVPQHF.

The rearrangement joins TRBV19 to TRBJ1-6; D ambiguous. Germline V gene lookup returns CDR1 LNHDA and CDR2 SQIVND (reference sequence). V was pared by 6 bases and J by 5 bases, with 14 bases between. This CDR3 comprises 15 residues. Written as DNA, the CDR3 is TGTGCCAGTAGACTATTAGGACGGGATAATTCACCCCTCCACTTT. It specifies CASRLLGRDNSPLHF.

The CDR3 DNA reads TGTGCCAGCCGACCTAGCGGTGGGATAAATGAGCAGTTCTTC. Its translation is CASRPSGGINEQFF. J is TRBJ2-1 and V is TRBV13; 7 nucleotides match TRBD2. V was clipped by 8 bases and J by 7 bases; unmatched bases: 11. Germline-derived CDR1 and CDR2 are PRHDT and FYEKMQ (reference sequence). The CDR3 has 14 residues.

About this clone itself: The same CDR3 arises from other DNA sequences in this sample as well. The chain carries TRBV5-1 and TRBJ2-7; the D is unclear. Trimming cost V 0 bases and J 0 bases, with 4 bases left between them. The CDR3 has 13 residues. Per the germline V gene, CDR1 is SGHRS and CDR2 is YFSETQ. The CDR3 sequence is CASSLGSSYEQYF. Here the CDR3 DNA reads TGCGCCAGCAGCTTGGGGAGCTCCTACGAGCAGTACTTC.

This sequence joins TRBV29-1 and TRBJ2-7, with TRBD2 identical over 12 bases. V shed 4 bases, J shed 7 bases, and the junction held 14 bases outside the gene matches. Looked up from germline, CDR1 is SQVTM and CDR2 is ANQGSEA. This CDR3 is 16 amino acids long. The CDR3 loop reads CSVGRPLAGGPGEQYF. CDR3 in DNA: TGCAGCGTTGGTCGCCCCCTAGCGGGAGGGCCCGGGGAGCAGTACTTC.

The chain has TRBV6-1 and TRBJ2-2; D unclear. The CDR3 loop spans 15 amino acids. Germline loops: CDR1 MNHNS, CDR2 SASEGT. V was shortened by 3 bases and J by 4 bases, with 12 bases between the two germline ends. CDR3 coding DNA: TGTGCCAGCAGTGATGTACAGCCTGGCACCGGGGAGCTGTTTTTT. The encoded protein is CASSDVQPGTGELFF.

Sample share makes this clone large (0.1 to 1%). The sample contains more than one DNA sequence encoding this CDR3. V is TRBV7-9 and J is TRBJ1-2; 7 bases line up with TRBD1. The germline V gene encodes CDR1 SEHNR and CDR2 FQNEAQ (reference sequence). V lost 0 bases to trimming and J lost 2 bases; unmatched junction nucleotides: 6. This CDR3 spans 16 amino acids. The CDR3 coding sequence is TGTGCCAGCAGCTTAGCTGTGGGACAGACAAACTATGGCTACACCTTC. The encoded protein is CASSLAVGQTNYGYTF.

The gene calls are TRBV5-1 and TRBJ1-6; D ambiguous. The CDR3 spans 15 residues. V was clipped by 4 bases and J by 4 bases, with 12 bases between them. Per the germline V gene, CDR1 is SGHRS and CDR2 is YFSETQ. Here the CDR3 DNA reads TGCGCCAGCAGCCCCGAGGAGTCGTATAATTCACCCCTCCACTTT. It codes for CASSPEESYNSPLHF.

The rearrangement uses TRBV5-8 and TRBJ1-5; 11 bases are shared with TRBD1. The CDR3 has 16 residues. Losses at the gene ends were 4 bases for V and 2 bases for J; bases not matched to a gene: 5. The V gene's germline CDR1 is SGHTS and CDR2 YDEGEE. CDR3: CASSLGTGGGNQPQHF. CDR3 DNA: TGTGCCAGCAGCCTAGGGACAGGGGGGGGCAATCAGCCCCAGCATTTT. The full variable domain, its missing parts supplied by reference TRBV5-8 and TRBJ1-5, is EAGVTQSPTHLIKTRGQQATLRCSPISGHTSVYWYQQALGLGLQFLLWYDEGEERNRGNFPPRFSGRQFPNYSSELNVNALELEDSALYLCASSLGTGGGNQPQHFGDGTRLSIL.